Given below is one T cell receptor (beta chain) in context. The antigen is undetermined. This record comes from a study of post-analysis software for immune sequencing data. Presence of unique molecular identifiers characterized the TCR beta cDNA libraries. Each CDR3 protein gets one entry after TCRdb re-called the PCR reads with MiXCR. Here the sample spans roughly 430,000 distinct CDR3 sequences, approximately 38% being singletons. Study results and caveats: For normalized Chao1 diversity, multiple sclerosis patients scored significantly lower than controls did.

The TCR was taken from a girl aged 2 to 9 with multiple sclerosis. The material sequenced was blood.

CDR3 amino acids: CASRERGGKETQYF. The CDR3 nucleotides are TGTGCCAGCAGGGAGCGGGGGGGGAAAGAGACCCAGTACTTC. V usage is TRBV25-1 and J usage is TRBJ2-5; 10 nucleotides line up with TRBD2. The CDR3 contains 14 residues. From germline, CDR1 is MGHDK and CDR2 SYGVNS. V dropped 6 bases and J dropped 3; count of bases not matched to a gene: 4.